This TCR beta chain originates from a study of blood T cell repertoires in COVID-19. This clone was seen only a few times. V shed 4 bases, J shed 0 bases, and the junction held 3 bases outside the gene matches. Germline CDR1 and CDR2: SGHDT and YYEEEE. This CDR3 is built from 14 residues. Methods used by the authors: Estimation of nucleated cell counts was performed using reference gene primer amplification. The data were produced by immunoSEQ multiplex PCR, yet TCRdb's version contains in-frame clones alone and is incomplete. That table gives V, J and clone size, and the DNA gave D and trimming. The sample carries about 140,000 clones, 80% to 85% recorded once.

The specimen sequenced was PBMCs or T cells enriched from blood (not recorded which). This TCR was recovered from a man aged 40-49 years with acute COVID-19. V is TRBV5-6 and J is TRBJ1-1, with 7 bases lining up with TRBD1. In nucleotides, the CDR3 is TGTGCCAGCAGCCCAACAGGGGTGAACACTGAAGCTTTCTTT. Its protein product is CASSPTGVNTEAFF.